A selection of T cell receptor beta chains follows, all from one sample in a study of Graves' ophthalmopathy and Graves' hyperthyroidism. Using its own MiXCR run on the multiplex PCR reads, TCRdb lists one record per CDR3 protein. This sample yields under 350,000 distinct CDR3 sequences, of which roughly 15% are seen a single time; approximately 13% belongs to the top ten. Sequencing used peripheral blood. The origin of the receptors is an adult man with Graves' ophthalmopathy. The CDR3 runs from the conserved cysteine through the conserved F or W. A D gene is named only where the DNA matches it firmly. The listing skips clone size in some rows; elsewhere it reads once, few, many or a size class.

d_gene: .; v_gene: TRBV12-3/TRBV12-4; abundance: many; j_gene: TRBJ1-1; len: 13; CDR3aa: CASSHPGNTEAFF; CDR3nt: TGTGCCAGCAGTCACCCGGGGAACACTGAAGCTTTCTTT
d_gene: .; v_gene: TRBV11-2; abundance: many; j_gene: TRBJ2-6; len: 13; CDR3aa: CASSLPGANVLTF; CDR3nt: TGTGCCAGCAGCTTGCCCGGGGCCAACGTCCTGACTTTC
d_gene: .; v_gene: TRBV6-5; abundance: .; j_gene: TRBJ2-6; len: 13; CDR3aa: CASSFIRANVLTF; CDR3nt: TGTGCCAGCAGTTTTATCAGGGCCAACGTCCTGACTTTC
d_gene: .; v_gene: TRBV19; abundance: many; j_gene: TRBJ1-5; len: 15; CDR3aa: CASTPGTASNQPQHF; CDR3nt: TGTGCCAGTACCCCCGGTACAGCCAGCAATCAGCCCCAGCATTTT
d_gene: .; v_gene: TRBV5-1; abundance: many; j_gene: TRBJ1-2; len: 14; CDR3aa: CASSLLEDGYGYTF; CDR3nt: TGCGCCAGCAGCCTTCTAGAGGACGGCTATGGCTACACCTTC
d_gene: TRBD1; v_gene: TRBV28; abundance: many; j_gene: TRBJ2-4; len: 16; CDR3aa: CASSSGTGVAKNIQYF; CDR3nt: TGTGCCAGCAGTTCCGGGACAGGGGTCGCCAAAAACATTCAGTACTTC
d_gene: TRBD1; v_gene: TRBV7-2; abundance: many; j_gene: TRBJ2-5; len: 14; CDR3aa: CASRSPGQKETQYF; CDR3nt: TGTGCCAGCAGATCTCCGGGACAGAAAGAGACCCAGTACTTC
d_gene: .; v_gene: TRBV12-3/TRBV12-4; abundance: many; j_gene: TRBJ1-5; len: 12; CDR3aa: CASRVSNQPQHF; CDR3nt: TGTGCCAGCAGAGTTAGCAATCAGCCCCAGCATTTT
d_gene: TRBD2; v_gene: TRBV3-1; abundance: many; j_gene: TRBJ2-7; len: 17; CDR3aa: CASSPRGLAEISYEQYF; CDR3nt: TGTGCCAGCAGCCCTCGAGGACTAGCGGAGATCTCCTACGAGCAGTACTTC
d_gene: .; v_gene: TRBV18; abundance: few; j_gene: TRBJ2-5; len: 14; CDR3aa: CASSDRGRGETQYF; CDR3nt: TGTGCCAGCTCGGATCGGGGGCGGGGAGAGACCCAGTACTTC
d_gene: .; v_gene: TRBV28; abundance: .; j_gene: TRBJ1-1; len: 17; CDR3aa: CASSFPRTTGVDTEAFF; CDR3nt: TGTGCCAGCAGTTTCCCCCGGACGACTGGAGTGGACACTGAAGCTTTCTTT
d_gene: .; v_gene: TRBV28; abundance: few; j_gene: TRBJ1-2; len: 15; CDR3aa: CASSVRGPANYGYTF; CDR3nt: TGTGCCAGCAGTGTCCGGGGTCCAGCTAACTATGGCTACACCTTC
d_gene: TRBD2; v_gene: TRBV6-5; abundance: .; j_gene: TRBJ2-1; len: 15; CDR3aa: CASSYSSGRANEQFF; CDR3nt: TGTGCCAGCAGTTACTCTAGCGGGAGGGCCAATGAGCAGTTCTTC
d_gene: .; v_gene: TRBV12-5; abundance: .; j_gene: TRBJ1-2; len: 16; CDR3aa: CASGLVVGPGNDGYTF; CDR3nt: TGTGCTAGTGGTTTGGTGGTAGGGCCGGGGAATGATGGCTACACCTTC
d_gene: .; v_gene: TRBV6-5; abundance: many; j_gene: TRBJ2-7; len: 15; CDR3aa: CASSYLRDGSYEQYF; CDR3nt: TGTGCCAGCAGTTACCTCCGGGACGGGTCCTACGAGCAGTACTTC
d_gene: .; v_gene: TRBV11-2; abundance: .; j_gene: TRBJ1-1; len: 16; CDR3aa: CASSLSSGTGNTEAFF; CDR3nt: TGTGCCAGCAGCTTAAGCTCCGGGACGGGGAACACTGAAGCTTTCTTT
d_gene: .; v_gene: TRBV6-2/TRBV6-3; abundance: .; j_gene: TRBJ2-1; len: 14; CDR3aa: CASSYFGRVYEQFF; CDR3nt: TGTGCCAGCAGTTACTTCGGCAGAGTCTACGAGCAGTTCTTC
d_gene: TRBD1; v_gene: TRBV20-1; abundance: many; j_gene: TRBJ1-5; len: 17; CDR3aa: CSARSAYWDSGNQPQHF; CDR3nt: TGCAGTGCTAGATCCGCTTATTGGGACAGTGGCAATCAGCCCCAGCATTTT
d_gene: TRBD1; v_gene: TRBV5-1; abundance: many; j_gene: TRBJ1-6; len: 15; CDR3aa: CASSLSNRGSSPLHF; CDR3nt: TGCGCCAGCAGCTTGTCAAACAGGGGAAGTTCACCCCTCCACTTT
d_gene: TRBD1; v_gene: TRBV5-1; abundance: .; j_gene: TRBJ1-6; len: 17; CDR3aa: CASSLQGTGTADSPLHF; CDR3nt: TGCGCCAGCAGCCTCCAGGGGACAGGGACAGCGGATTCACCCCTCCACTTT
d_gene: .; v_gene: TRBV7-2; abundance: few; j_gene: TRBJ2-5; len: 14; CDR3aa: CASSLVYGQETQYF; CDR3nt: TGTGCCAGCAGCTTAGTTTATGGCCAAGAGACCCAGTACTTC
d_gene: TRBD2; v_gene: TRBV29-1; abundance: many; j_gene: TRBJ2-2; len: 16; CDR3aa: CSVEGLAGVRAGELFF; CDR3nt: TGCAGCGTTGAAGGCCTAGCGGGAGTGAGAGCCGGGGAGCTGTTTTTT
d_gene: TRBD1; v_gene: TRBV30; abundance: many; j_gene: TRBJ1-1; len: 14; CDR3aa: CAWQLTGTNTEAFF; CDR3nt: TGTGCCTGGCAACTGACAGGGACCAACACTGAAGCTTTCTTT
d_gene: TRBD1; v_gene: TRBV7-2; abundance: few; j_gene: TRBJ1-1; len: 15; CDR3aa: CASSLRGQVNTEAFF; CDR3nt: TGTGCCAGCAGCTTAAGGGGACAGGTGAACACTGAAGCTTTCTTT
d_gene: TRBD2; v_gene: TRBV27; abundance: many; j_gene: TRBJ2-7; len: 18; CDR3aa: CASSLWGASGGRTYEQYF; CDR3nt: TGTGCCAGCAGTTTATGGGGGGCTAGCGGGGGGCGTACCTACGAGCAGTACTTC
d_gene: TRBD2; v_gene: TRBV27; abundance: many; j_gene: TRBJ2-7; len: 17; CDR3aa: CASAGTSGSTQFYEQYF; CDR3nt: TGTGCCAGCGCCGGGACTAGCGGGAGTACGCAATTCTACGAGCAGTACTTC
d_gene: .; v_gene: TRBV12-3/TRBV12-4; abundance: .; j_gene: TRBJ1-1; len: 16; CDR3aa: CASSLMGARLGTEAFF; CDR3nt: TGTGCCAGCAGTTTAATGGGGGCTCGACTAGGGACTGAAGCTTTCTTT
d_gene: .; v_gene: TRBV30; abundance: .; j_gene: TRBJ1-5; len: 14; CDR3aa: CAWSGDISNQPQHF; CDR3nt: TGTGCCTGGAGTGGGGATATTAGCAATCAGCCCCAGCATTTT
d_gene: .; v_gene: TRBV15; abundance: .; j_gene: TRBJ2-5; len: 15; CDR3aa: CATSRDGTGSETQYF; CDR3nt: TGTGCCACCAGCAGAGATGGTACAGGGAGCGAGACCCAGTACTTC
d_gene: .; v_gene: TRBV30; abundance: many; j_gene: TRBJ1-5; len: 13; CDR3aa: CAWSPSGVQPQHF; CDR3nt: TGTGCCTGGAGCCCCTCAGGGGTGCAGCCCCAGCATTTT
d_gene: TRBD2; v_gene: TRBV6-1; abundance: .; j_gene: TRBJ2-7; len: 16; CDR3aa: CASSEGWGSGANEQYF; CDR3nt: TGTGCCAGCAGTGAAGGATGGGGTAGCGGGGCTAACGAGCAGTACTTC
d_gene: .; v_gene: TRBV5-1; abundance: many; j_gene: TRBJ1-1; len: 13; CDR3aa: CASSLEANTEAFF; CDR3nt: TGCGCCAGCAGCTTGGAGGCGAACACTGAAGCTTTCTTT
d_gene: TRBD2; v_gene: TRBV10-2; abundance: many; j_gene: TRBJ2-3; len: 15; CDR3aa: CASLPLAGGPSTQYF; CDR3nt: TGCGCCAGCCTACCTCTAGCGGGAGGGCCGAGTACGCAGTATTTT
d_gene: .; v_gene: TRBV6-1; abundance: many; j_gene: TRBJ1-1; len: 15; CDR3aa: CASSEVRDRSSEAFF; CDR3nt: TGTGCCAGCAGTGAAGTAAGGGACCGTAGCTCTGAAGCTTTCTTT
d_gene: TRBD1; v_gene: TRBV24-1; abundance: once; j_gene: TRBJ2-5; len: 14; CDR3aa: CATSDLGQPETQYF; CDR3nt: TGTGCCACCAGTGATCTGGGACAGCCAGAGACCCAGTACTTC
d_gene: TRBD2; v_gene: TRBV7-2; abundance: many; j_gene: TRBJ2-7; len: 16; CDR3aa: CASSRDRTSSYYEQYF; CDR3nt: TGTGCCAGCAGCCGAGACCGGACTAGCAGTTACTACGAGCAGTACTTC
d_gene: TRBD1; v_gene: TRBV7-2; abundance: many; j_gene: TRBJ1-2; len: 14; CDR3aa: CASSLGGQGNGYTF; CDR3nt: TGTGCCAGCAGCTTAGGTGGACAGGGCAACGGCTACACCTTC
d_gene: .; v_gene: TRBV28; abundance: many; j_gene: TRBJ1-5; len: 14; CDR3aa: CASSLGGWNQPQHF; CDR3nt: TGTGCCAGCAGTTTAGGGGGTTGGAATCAGCCCCAGCATTTT
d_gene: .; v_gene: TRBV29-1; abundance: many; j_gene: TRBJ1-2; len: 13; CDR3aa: CSVDFLRNYGHTF; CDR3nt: TGCAGCGTTGACTTTTTGAGGAACTATGGCCACACCTTC
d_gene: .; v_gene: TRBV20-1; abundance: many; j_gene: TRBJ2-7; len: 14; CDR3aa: CSARAVHRTYEQYF; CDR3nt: TGCAGTGCTAGAGCGGTACACAGGACCTACGAGCAGTACTTC
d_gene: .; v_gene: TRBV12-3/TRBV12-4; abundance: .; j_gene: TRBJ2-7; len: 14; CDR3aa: CASRPTRGVYEQYF; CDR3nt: TGTGCCAGCAGGCCAACTCGAGGGGTCTACGAGCAGTACTTC
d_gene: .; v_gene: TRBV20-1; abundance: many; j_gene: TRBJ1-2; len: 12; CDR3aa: CSVVAGRGGYTF; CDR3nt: TGCAGTGTCGTTGCGGGGAGGGGTGGCTACACCTTC